This TCR beta chain originates from a study of cytomegalovirus exposure and HLA in healthy donors. For this clone: As yet, its antigen is unknown.

Researchers ran the PCR with 60 Vbeta and 13 Jbeta primers. This table comes from immunoSEQ multiplex PCR, and its TCRdb copy is limited to in-frame clones, with some not included. The sample records some 190,000 clones, just under 80% being singletons. Findings of the study overall: With later analysis, a missense DCLRE1C variant became linked to TCR beta V- and J-gene trimming. When a later analysis was performed, an Asian-associated ancestry cluster reportedly had fewer N-insertions than the roughly 670-donor mean.

Trimming removed 4 bases from V and 1 base from J; junction bases left unmatched: 4. The CDR3 is 15 residues long. Germline CDR1 SEHNR, CDR2 FQNEAQ (reference sequence). This TCR came from a woman aged 30 to 39 in good health and CMV-seronegative. This chain connects TRBV7-9 to TRBJ1-3, with 7 nucleotides matching TRBD1. The sequencing sample was made of PBMCs. CDR3 DNA: TGTGCCAGCAGCTCCGGGACAGAGTCTGGAAACACCATATATTTT. Translating it yields CASSSGTESGNTIYF. Filled out from reference TRBV7-9 and TRBJ1-3, the complete variable domain reads DTGVSQNPRHKITKRGQNVTFRCDPISEHNRLYWYRQTLGQGPEFLTYFQNEAQLEKSRLLSDRFSAERPKGSFSTLEIQRTEQGDSAMYLCASSSGTESGNTIYFGEGSWLTVV.